This T cell receptor beta chain was found in a study of cytomegalovirus exposure and HLA in healthy donors. Germline trimming cut 4 bases from V and 6 bases from J; bases unmatched to any gene: 6. In germline, CDR1 is KGHSH, CDR2 LQKENI. The CDR3 is made up of 15 amino acids. 13 Jbeta primers and 60 Vbeta primers were used for the PCR. The data were produced by immunoSEQ multiplex PCR, yet TCRdb's version contains in-frame clones alone and is incomplete. The sample contains roughly 120,000 clones, about 80% of which appear only once. V gene TRBV18 combines with J gene TRBJ1-2, with TRBD1 matching 12 bases. This TCR was sampled from a man between 18 and 29 years old in good health and CMV-seronegative. Sequenced input: PBMCs. CDR3 region: CASSLGTGGSDGYTF. CDR3 bases: TGTGCCAGCTCACTGGGGACAGGGGGCTCTGATGGCTACACCTTC.